This TCR beta chain was identified during a study of T cell repertoires in cytomegalovirus infection. On this clonotype itself: A read error may explain this, as a much larger clone is one base away.

TCRdb analysed the reads with MiXCR anew, one entry per CDR3 protein. Of roughly 500,000 distinct CDR3 sequences detected, about 10% appear once; the ten largest clones hold 10%. Germline V gene lookup returns CDR1 ENHRY and CDR2 SYGVKD. The junction had 13 bases not matched to a gene; V was cut back by 2 bases and J by 11 bases. This CDR3 spans 16 amino acids. The clonotype comes from a human donor in good health (CMV status not recorded). Some clones in this sample may be carry-over from other donors' samples. The chain joins TRBV10-3 to TRBJ2-1, with 9 bases aligning to TRBD1. The sample comprised PBMCs. The CDR3 spells CAISESLRQGGSKQFF. CDR3 coding DNA: TGTGCCATCAGTGAGAGCTTGAGACAGGGGGGCTCTAAGCAGTTCTTC.